The present T cell receptor (beta chain) was sequenced within a study of glioma-infiltrating T cells after dendritic cell vaccination. Study-wide context: Samples are from glioblastoma patients in Phase I and II dendritic cell vaccine trials. Three intradermal dendritic cell vaccine injections were given every two weeks.

The CDR3 contains 11 residues. Germline CDR1 reads DFQATT; CDR2 reads SNEGSKA (reference sequence). Clones were sequenced by immunoSEQ multiplex PCR, and TCRdb holds only the in-frame ones, with some missing. The data hold roughly 90,000 clones, with under 90% observed a single time. This chain uses TRBV20-1 with TRBJ1-1; 9 nucleotides agree with TRBD1. Sample: blood, taken before dendritic cell vaccination. The sequence came from a human donor with glioblastoma. CDR3: CSRQGGTEAFF. Written as DNA, the CDR3 is TGCAGCCGACAGGGGGGCACTGAAGCTTTCTTT.